These T cell receptor beta chains were read from a single sample in a study of technical replicates of blood from a handful of donors. Only in-frame clones appear in the TCRdb table, and some are missing; sequencing was by immunoSEQ multiplex PCR. The sample shows more than 75,000 clones, about 96% of them seen only once. The source material was T cells isolated from PBMCs. All receptors come from a human donor in good health. Each CDR3 is given with its conserved first and last residue. Each record gives: CDR3 DNA, CDR3 protein, D gene, J gene, clone size, V gene. A D gene is named only where the DNA matches it firmly. Part of the rows lack a size; the others show once, few, many or a class for expanded clones.

DNA: TGTGCCAGCAGGACTAGCGGAGTCCCCTACGAGCAGTACTTC
CDR3: CASRTSGVPYEQYF
D: TRBD2
J: TRBJ2-7
size: once
V: TRBV6-5

DNA: TGTGCCAGCAGTTCAATAGCGGGAGTTATCCATACGCAGTATTTT
CDR3: CASSSIAGVIHTQYF
D: TRBD2
J: TRBJ2-3
size: .
V: TRBV7-8

DNA: TGTGCCAGCAGTTTACTAACAGGGGGCACAGGGGATACGCAGTATTTT
CDR3: CASSLLTGGTGDTQYF
D: TRBD1
J: TRBJ2-3
size: once
V: TRBV28

DNA: TGTGCCTGGGGACAGGGGGCTAGGACAGATACGCAGTATTTT
CDR3: CAWGQGARTDTQYF
D: TRBD1
J: TRBJ2-3
size: .
V: TRBV30

DNA: TGTGCCAGCAGCTCTGGACAGGCCTATCAGCCCCAGCATTTT
CDR3: CASSSGQAYQPQHF
D: TRBD1
J: TRBJ1-5
size: .
V: TRBV7-2

DNA: TGTGCCAGCAGCGTAGTACCACTTTCCTACGAGCAGTACTTC
CDR3: CASSVVPLSYEQYF
D: .
J: TRBJ2-7
size: .
V: TRBV9

DNA: TGCAGCGTCCGAGCGAGCGGGAGCGTCAATGAGCAGTTCTTC
CDR3: CSVRASGSVNEQFF
D: TRBD2
J: TRBJ2-1
size: .
V: TRBV29-1

DNA: TGTGCCAGCAGCTTAGAAAGGACTACCTACGAGCAGTACTTC
CDR3: CASSLERTTYEQYF
D: .
J: TRBJ2-7
size: .
V: TRBV7-2

DNA: TGTGCCAGCAGTGACGCCCGGACAGGGGGCTACACCTTC
CDR3: CASSDARTGGYTF
D: TRBD1
J: TRBJ1-2
size: .
V: TRBV6-4

DNA: TGTGCCAGCAGTGGGCTGTACAATGAGCAGTTCTTC
CDR3: CASSGLYNEQFF
D: .
J: TRBJ2-1
size: .
V: TRBV28

DNA: TGTGCCAGCAGCCCCGTGGGCTCAACTAATGAAAAACTGTTTTTT
CDR3: CASSPVGSTNEKLFF
D: .
J: TRBJ1-4
size: .
V: TRBV4-2

DNA: TGTGCCAGCAGCCCGATGGGCAGGGGTATCACCGGGGAGCTGTTTTTT
CDR3: CASSPMGRGITGELFF
D: .
J: TRBJ2-2
size: .
V: TRBV9

DNA: TGTGCTAGTGGTTTGGTACTAGGGCAGGGGGTCTCTTCTGGGGCCAACGTCCTGACTTTC
CDR3: CASGLVLGQGVSSGANVLTF
D: TRBD1
J: TRBJ2-6
size: .
V: TRBV12-5

DNA: TGTGCCAGCAGCTTAAGGTTAACGGGACAAGTCTACGAGCAGTACTTC
CDR3: CASSLRLTGQVYEQYF
D: .
J: TRBJ2-7
size: .
V: TRBV7-2

DNA: TGCGCCAGCAGCCGGAGGGACGGAGAAGCTTTCTTT
CDR3: CASSRRDGEAFF
D: .
J: TRBJ1-1
size: .
V: TRBV4-1

DNA: TGTGCTAACGGGGACAGGGGCGGAAACTATGGCTACACCTTC
CDR3: CANGDRGGNYGYTF
D: TRBD1
J: TRBJ1-2
size: .
V: TRBV10-3

DNA: TGTGCCAGCAGGAGTGAAGCTTTCTTT
CDR3: CASRSEAFF
D: .
J: TRBJ1-1
size: .
V: TRBV6-5